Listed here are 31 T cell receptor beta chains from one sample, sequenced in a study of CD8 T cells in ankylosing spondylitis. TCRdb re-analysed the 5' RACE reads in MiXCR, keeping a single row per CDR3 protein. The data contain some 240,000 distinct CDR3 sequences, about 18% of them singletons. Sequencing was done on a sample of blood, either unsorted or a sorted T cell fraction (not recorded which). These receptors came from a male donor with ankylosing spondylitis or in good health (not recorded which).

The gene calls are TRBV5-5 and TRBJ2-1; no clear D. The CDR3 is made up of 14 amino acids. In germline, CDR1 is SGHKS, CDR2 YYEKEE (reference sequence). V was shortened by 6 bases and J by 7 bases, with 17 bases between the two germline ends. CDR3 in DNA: TGTGCCAGCATCCATTCTATGGAAATTAATGAGCAGTTCTTC. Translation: CASIHSMEINEQFF.

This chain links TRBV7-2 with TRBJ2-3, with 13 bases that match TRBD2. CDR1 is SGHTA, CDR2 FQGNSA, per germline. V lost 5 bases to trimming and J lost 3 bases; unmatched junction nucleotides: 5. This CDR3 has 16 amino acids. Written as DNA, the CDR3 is TGTGCCAGCAGCAGTCCGGGACTAGCGGGGACAGATACGCAGTATTTT. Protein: CASSSPGLAGTDTQYF.

Written as DNA, the CDR3 is TGTGCCAGCAGTTTAGTAGCGGCTAGTTCCGGGGAGCTGTTTTTT. Translated, it gives CASSLVAASSGELFF. This sequence joins TRBV12-3 or TRBV12-4 and TRBJ2-2; possible D gene TRBD2, 6 bases. The CDR3 has 15 residues. The ends were cut back, 1 base at V and 6 bases at J, with 12 bases in the middle.

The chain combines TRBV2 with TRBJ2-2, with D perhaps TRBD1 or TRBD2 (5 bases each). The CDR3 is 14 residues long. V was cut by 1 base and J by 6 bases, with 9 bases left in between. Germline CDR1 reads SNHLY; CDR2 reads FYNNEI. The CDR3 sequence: CASSEGRGAGELFF. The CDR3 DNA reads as TGTGCCAGCAGTGAAGGTCGAGGGGCCGGGGAGCTGTTTTTT.

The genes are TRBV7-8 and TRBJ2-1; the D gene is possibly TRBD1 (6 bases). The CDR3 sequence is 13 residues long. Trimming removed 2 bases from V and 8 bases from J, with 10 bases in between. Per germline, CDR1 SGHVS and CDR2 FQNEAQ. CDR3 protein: CASSLQGWDEQFF. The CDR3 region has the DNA TGTGCCAGCAGCTTACAGGGGTGGGATGAGCAGTTCTTC.

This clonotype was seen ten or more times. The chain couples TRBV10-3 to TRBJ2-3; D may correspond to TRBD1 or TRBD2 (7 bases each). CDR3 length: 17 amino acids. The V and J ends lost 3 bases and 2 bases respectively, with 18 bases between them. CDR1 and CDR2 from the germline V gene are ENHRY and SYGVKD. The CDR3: CAISDITGEGPTDTQYF. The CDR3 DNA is TGTGCCATCAGTGATATTACAGGGGAGGGACCCACAGATACGCAGTATTTT.

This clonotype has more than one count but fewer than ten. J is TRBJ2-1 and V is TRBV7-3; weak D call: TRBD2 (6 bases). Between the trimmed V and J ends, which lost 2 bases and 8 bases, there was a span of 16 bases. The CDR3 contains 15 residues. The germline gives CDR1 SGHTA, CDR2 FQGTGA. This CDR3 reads CASSLSGGEDYEQFF. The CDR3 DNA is TGTGCCAGCAGCTTATCTGGAGGGGAGGACTATGAGCAGTTCTTC.

This CDR3 reads CASSPSSSSYEQYF. Here the CDR3 DNA reads TGTGCCAGCAGCCCGAGTTCCAGCTCCTACGAGCAGTACTTC. V is TRBV7-9 and J is TRBJ2-7, with D unclear. The CDR3 contains 14 residues. CDR1 is SEHNR and CDR2 is FQNEAQ in the germline V gene (reference sequence). Trimming removed 5 bases from V and 0 bases from J, with 11 bases in between.

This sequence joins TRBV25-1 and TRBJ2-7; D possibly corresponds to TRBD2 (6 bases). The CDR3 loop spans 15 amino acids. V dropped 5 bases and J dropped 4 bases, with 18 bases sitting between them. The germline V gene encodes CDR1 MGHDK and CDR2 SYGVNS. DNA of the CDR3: TGTGCCAGCAGTAAATCAACTAGCAGCCAATACGAGCAGTACTTC. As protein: CASSKSTSSQYEQYF.

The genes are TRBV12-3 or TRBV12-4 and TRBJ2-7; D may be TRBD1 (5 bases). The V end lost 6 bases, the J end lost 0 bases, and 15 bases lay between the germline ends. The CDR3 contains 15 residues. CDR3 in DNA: TGTGCCAGCAGCTCAACCGACAGTAGCTCCTACGAGCAGTACTTC. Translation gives CASSSTDSSSYEQYF.

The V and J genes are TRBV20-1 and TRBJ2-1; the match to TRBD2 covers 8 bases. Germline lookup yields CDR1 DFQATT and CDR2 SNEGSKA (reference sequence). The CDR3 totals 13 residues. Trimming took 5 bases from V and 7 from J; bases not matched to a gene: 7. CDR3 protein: CSAPRTSLNEQFF. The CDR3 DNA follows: TGCAGTGCTCCTCGGACTAGCTTGAATGAGCAGTTCTTC.

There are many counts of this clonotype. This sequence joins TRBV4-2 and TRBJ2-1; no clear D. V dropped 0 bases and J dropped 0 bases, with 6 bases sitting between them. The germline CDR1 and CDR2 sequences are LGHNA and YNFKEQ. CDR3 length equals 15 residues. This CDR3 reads CASSQDLDSYNEQFF. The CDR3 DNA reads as TGTGCCAGCAGCCAAGATCTTGACTCCTACAATGAGCAGTTCTTC.

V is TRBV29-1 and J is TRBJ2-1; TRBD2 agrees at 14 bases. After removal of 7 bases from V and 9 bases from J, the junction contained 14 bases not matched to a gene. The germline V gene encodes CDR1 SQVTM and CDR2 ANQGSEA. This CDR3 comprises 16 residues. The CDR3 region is CSALTSGRGFLGEQFF. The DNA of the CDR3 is TGCAGCGCCCTGACTAGCGGGAGGGGTTTTTTGGGTGAGCAGTTCTTC.

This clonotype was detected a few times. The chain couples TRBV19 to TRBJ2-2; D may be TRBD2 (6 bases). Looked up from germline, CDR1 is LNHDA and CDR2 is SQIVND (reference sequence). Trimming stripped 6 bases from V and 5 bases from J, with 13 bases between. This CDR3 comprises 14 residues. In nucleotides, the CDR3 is TGTGCCAGTAGCCACCTGGGAGGAACCGGGGAGCTGTTTTTT. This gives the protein CASSHLGGTGELFF.

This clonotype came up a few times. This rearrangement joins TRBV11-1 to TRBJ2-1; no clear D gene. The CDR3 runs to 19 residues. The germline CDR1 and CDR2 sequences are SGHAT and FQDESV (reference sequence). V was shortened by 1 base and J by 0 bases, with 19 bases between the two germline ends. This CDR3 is CASSLVVIRRSSSYNEQFF. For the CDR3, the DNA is TGTGCCAGCAGCTTAGTGGTGATACGTCGATCTAGCTCCTACAATGAGCAGTTCTTC.

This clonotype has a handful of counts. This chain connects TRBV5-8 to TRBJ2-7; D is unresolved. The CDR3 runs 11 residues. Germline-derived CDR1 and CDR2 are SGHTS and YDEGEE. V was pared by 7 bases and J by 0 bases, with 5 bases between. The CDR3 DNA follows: TGTGCCAGCCTGGTCTCCTACGAGCAGTACTTC. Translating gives CASLVSYEQYF.

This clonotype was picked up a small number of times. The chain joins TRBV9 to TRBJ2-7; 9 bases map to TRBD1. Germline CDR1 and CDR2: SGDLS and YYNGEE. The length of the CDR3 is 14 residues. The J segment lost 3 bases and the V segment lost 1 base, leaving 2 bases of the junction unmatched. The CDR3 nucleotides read TGTGCCAGCAGCGTACAGGGACAGGGCTACGAGCAGTACTTC. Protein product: CASSVQGQGYEQYF.

Written as DNA, the CDR3 is TGTGCCAGCTCGCTAAAGACTAGCGGGGCTAGCACAGATACGCAGTATTTT. Its protein product is CASSLKTSGASTDTQYF. The chain carries TRBV18 and TRBJ2-3; TRBD2 matches at 11 bases. Trimming at V came to 6 bases and at J to 0 bases, leaving 8 bases not matched to a gene. CDR1 KGHSH and CDR2 LQKENI come from the germline V gene. The CDR3 loop spans 17 amino acids.

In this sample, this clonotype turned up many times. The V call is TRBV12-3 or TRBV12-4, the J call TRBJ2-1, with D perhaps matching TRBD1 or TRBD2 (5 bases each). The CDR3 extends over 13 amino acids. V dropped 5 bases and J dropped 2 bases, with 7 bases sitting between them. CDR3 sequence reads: CASSPGPYNEQFF. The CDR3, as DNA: TGTGCCAGCAGTCCGGGACCCTACAATGAGCAGTTCTTC.

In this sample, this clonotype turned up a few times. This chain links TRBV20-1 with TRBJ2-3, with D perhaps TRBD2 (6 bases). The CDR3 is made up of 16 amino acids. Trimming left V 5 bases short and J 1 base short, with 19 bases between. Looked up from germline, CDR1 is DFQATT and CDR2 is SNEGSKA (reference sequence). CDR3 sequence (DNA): TGCAGTGCTGTCCCGGGAGTGGGATTTGGCACAGATACGCAGTATTTT. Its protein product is CSAVPGVGFGTDTQYF.

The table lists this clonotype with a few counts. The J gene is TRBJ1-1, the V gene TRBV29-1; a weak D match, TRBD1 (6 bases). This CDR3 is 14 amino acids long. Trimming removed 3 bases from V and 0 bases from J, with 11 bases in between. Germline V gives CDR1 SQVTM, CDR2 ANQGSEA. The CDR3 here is CSVDLRGMNTEAFF. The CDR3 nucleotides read TGCAGCGTTGACCTCAGGGGTATGAACACTGAAGCTTTCTTT.

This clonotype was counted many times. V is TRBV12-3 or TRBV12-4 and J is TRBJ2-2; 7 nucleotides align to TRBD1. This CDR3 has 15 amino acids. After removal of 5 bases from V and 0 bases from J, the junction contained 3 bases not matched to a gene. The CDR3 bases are TGTGCCAGCAGTCTGGGGACAGCGAACACCGGGGAGCTGTTTTTT. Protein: CASSLGTANTGELFF.

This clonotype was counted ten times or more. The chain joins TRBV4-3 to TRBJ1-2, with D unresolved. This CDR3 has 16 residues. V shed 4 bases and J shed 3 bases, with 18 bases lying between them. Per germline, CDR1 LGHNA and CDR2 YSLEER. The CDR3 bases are TGCGCCAGCAGCCCATTTGTCCAGGATTGGGACTATGGCTACACCTTC. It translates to CASSPFVQDWDYGYTF.

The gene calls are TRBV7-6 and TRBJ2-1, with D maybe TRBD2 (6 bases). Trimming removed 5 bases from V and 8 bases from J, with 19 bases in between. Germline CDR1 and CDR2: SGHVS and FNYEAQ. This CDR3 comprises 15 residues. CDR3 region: CASSLGGTFFDEQFF. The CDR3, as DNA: TGTGCCAGCAGCCTCGGTGGGACTTTCTTCGATGAGCAGTTCTTC.

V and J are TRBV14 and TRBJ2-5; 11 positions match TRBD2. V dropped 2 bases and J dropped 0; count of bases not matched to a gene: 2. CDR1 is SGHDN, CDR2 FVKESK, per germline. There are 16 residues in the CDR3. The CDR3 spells CASSQLLAGDQETQYF. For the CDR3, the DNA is TGTGCCAGCAGCCAACTACTAGCGGGGGACCAAGAGACCCAGTACTTC.

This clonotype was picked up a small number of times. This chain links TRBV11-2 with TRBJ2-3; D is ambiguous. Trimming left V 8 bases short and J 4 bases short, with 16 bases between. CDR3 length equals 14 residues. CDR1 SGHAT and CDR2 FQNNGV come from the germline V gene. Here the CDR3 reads CASQDNGWADTQYF. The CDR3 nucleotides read TGTGCCAGCCAAGACAATGGGTGGGCAGATACGCAGTATTTT.

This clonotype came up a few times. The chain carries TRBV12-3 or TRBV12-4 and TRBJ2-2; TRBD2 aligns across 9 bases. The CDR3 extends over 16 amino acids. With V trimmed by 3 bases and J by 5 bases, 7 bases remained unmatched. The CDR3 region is CASSFRLAGSTGELFF. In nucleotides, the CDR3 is TGTGCCAGCAGTTTTCGGCTAGCGGGAAGTACCGGGGAGCTGTTTTTT.

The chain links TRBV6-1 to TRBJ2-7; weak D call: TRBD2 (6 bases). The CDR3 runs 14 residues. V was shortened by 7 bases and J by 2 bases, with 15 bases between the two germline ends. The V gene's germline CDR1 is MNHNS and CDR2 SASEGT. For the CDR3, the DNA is TGTGCCAGCAAAAACGGGGGTGACCCCTACGAGCAGTACTTC. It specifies CASKNGGDPYEQYF.

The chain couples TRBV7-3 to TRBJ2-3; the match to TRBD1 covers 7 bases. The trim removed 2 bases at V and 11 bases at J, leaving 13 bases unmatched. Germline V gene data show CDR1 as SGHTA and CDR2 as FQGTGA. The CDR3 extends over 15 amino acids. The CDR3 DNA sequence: TGTGCCAGCAGCTTAGGGGACAGACGCCCGTGGGAGCAGTATTTT. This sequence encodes CASSLGDRRPWEQYF.

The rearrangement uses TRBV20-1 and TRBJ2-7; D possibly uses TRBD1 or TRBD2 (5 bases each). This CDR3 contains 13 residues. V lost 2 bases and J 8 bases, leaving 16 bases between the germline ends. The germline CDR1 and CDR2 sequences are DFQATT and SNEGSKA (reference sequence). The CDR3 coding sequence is TGCAGTGCTAGACCCCTCGGGACCGAGCAGCAGTACTTC. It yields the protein CSARPLGTEQQYF.

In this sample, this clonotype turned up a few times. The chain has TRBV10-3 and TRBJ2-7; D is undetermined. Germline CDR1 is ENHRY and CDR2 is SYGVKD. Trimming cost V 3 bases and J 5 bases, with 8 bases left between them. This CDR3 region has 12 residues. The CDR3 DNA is TGTGCCATCAGTGAAGGCGGTAACGAGCAGTACTTC. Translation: CAISEGGNEQYF.